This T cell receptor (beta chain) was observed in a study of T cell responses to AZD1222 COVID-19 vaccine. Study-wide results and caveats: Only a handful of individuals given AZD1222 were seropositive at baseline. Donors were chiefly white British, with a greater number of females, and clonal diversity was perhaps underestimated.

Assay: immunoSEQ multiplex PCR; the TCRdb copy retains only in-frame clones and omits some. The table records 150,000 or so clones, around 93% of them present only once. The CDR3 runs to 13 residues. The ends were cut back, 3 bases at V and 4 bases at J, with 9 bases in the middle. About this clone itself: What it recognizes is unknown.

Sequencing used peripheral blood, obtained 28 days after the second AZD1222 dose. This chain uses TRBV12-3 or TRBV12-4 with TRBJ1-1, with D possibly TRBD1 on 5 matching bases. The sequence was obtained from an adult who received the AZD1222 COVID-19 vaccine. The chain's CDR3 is CASSFRQGTEAFF. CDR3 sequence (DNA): TGTGCCAGCAGTTTTAGGCAGGGCACTGAAGCTTTCTTT.